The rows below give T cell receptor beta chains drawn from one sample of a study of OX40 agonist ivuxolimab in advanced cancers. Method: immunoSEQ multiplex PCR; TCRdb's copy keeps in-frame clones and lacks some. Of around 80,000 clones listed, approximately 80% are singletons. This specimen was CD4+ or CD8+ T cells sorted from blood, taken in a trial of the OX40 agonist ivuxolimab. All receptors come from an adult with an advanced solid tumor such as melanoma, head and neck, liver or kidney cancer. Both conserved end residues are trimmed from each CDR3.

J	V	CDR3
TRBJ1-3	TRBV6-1	ASQSSGNTIY
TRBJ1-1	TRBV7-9	ASSRFQDIEAF
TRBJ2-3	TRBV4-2	ASSQANRAGRVDTQY
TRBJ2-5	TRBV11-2	ASSHGTGGN
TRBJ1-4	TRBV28	ASRAGLNREKLF
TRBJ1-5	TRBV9	ASSETESNQPQH
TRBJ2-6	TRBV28	ASSLTGTGANVLT
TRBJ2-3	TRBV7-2	ASSRMGLAGGQGDTQY
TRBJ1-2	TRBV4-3	ASSQDLGRGRGGYT
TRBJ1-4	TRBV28	ASRQGGATNEKLF
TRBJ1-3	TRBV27	ASSIGQGYGNTIY
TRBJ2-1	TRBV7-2	ASSPGVSGSSQF
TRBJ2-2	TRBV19	ASDRIHNTGELF
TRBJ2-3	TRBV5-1	ASSLQGYTDTQY
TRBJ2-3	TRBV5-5	ASSRGQEGSDTQY
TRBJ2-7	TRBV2	ASSEGRSGRSYEQY
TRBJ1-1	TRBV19	ARLFSGEAEVSYLRFEAF
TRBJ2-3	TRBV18	ASSPSGQSTDTQY
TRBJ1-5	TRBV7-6	ASSFEVQGPQH
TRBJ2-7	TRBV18	ASSPVLGGSGYEQY
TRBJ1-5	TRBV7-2	ASSRGGQSSNQPQH
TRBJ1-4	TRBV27	ASSLVNDEKLF
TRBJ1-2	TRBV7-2	ASSLTVAYYGYT
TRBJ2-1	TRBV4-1	ASSSGTSADENEQF
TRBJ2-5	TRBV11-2	ASSVEGLAPETQY
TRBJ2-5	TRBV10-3	AISDRDRYQETQY
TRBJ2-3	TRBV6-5	ASSGGHRTDTQY
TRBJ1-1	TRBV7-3	ASSLSGDTEAF
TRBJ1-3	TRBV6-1	ASSLGTTGNTIY
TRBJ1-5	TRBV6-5	ASSHRQPNQPQH
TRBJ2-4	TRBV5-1	ASSLPQLAKNIQY
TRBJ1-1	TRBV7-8	ASSSRTGLNTEAF
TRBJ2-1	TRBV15	ATSRGLAGDRSYNEQF
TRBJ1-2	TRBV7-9	ASSDLQGYGYT
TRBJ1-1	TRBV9	ASSDSTGPTEAF
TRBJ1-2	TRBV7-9	ASSLTGANYGYT
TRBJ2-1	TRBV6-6	ASSYSFQGRGNEQF
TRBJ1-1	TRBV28	ASGGLPEAF
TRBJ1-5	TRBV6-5	ASSRGGSSNQPQH